Sequencing of this TCR beta chain was carried out in a study of identical twins. Among all donors, each was a healthy Caucasian. Unique molecular identifiers were present on the cDNA, and a universal primer site came from template switching. A single record per CDR3 protein comes from TCRdb applying MiXCR to the 5' RACE reads. The table has around 690,000 distinct CDR3 sequences, about 20% seen once. The trim removed 3 bases at V and 5 bases at J, leaving 6 bases unmatched. The CDR3 runs to 14 residues. This clonotype was seen only a few times. This sample was shared with a second study, whose subject was T cells expressing NK-cell markers. That investigation notes: TCR beta repertoires came from sorted CD3+CD56+NKG2C+, CD3+CD56+NKG2C- and CD3+CD56-NKG2C+ T cells.

This sequence was found in a woman aged 18-29 years in good health. The genes are TRBV12-3 or TRBV12-4 and TRBJ2-5; 7 bases map to TRBD2. Sequenced input: PBMCs. The CDR3 DNA sequence: TGTGCCAGCAGTTTTCAGACTAGCACGGAGACCCAGTACTTC. It is translated as CASSFQTSTETQYF.